Presented here are 26 T cell receptor beta chains from one specimen sequenced in a study of technical replicates of blood from several donors. Profiled with immunoSEQ multiplex PCR; TCRdb holds only in-frame clones, not every one. The table lists more than 90,000 clones, approximately 96% of them singletons. The sequenced sample consisted of T cells isolated from PBMCs. The receptors come from a human donor in good health.

The chain has TRBV11-2 and TRBJ2-2; a possible D gene is TRBD1 (6 bases). Germline CDR1 is SGHAT and CDR2 is FQNNGV. V was pared by 4 bases and J by 5 bases, with 8 bases between. The CDR3 consists of 13 residues. Here the CDR3 reads CASSSQGTGELFF. In DNA form, the CDR3 reads TGTGCCAGCAGCTCCCAGGGGACCGGGGAGCTGTTTTTT.

This clone was counted at least ten times. This rearrangement joins TRBV27 to TRBJ1-6; TRBD1 might be the D (5 bases). The V gene lost 5 bases and the J gene lost 9 bases, with 14 bases spanning the gap. The CDR3 is 14 residues long. Germline CDR1 and CDR2: MNHEY and SMNVEV (reference sequence). The CDR3 sequence: CASSPTGVPSPLHF. In DNA form, the CDR3 reads TGTGCCAGCAGTCCCACAGGCGTTCCTTCACCCCTCCACTTT.

The rearrangement uses TRBV9 and TRBJ2-1; D remains unclear. The CDR3 runs 12 residues. Germline loops: CDR1 SGDLS, CDR2 YYNGEE. Trimming removed 0 bases at V and 6 bases at J, with 4 bases between. This CDR3 is CASSVAVNEQFF. Here the CDR3 DNA reads TGTGCCAGCAGCGTAGCGGTCAATGAGCAGTTCTTC. The full variable domain, rest sourced from reference TRBV9 and TRBJ2-1, is DSGVTQTPKHLITATGQRVTLRCSPRSGDLSVYWYQQSLDQGLQFLIQYYNGEERAKGNILERFSAQQFPDLHSELNLSSLELGDSALYFCASSVAVNEQFFGPGTRLTVL.

The chain joins TRBV7-9 to TRBJ2-2; weak D call: TRBD2 (5 bases). Trimming pared 5 bases from V and 3 bases from J, leaving 16 bases between. The CDR3 totals 16 residues. CDR1 and CDR2 (germline): SEHNR, FQNEAQ (reference sequence). The CDR3 protein is CASSPLGGSDTGELFF. The CDR3 nucleotides are TGTGCCAGCAGCCCCCTCGGAGGAAGTGACACCGGGGAGCTGTTTTTT.

This clone was recorded only once. This sequence joins TRBV2 and TRBJ1-2; D is unclear. V shed 3 bases and J shed 5 bases, with 13 bases lying between them. The CDR3 extends over 14 amino acids. Germline V gene sequence: CDR1 SNHLY, CDR2 FYNNEI. The CDR3, as DNA: TGTGCCAGCAGTGACGAGGCGGGAGTATATGGCTACACCTTC. Its translation is CASSDEAGVYGYTF.

V is TRBV27 and J is TRBJ2-1; 7 nucleotides match TRBD2. From germline, CDR1 is MNHEY and CDR2 SMNVEV (reference sequence). The V and J ends lost 4 bases and 3 bases, in that order; junction bases with no gene match: 6. The CDR3 is made up of 15 amino acids. The CDR3 bases are TGTGCCAGCAGTTGGGCTAGCGGAATCTACAATGAGCAGTTCTTC. Translated, it gives CASSWASGIYNEQFF.

This chain uses TRBV6-5 with TRBJ1-2; weak D call: TRBD1 (6 bases). From germline, CDR1 is MNHEY and CDR2 SVGAGI. Trimming removed 2 bases from V and 6 bases from J, with 13 bases in between. The CDR3 has 14 residues. CDR3 bases: TGTGCCAGCAGTTACCTGGGGGGGGCTGATGGCTACACCTTC. Amino acids: CASSYLGGADGYTF.

V is TRBV7-9 and J is TRBJ2-5; 8 nucleotides match TRBD1. The trim removed 4 bases at V and 5 bases at J, leaving 0 bases unmatched. Per germline, CDR1 SEHNR and CDR2 FQNEAQ (reference sequence). This CDR3 contains 12 residues. The DNA of the CDR3 is TGTGCCAGCAGCTGGGACAGGGAGACCCAGTACTTC. It specifies CASSWDRETQYF. The full variable domain, with the rest looked up from reference TRBV7-9 and TRBJ2-5, is DTGVSQNPRHKITKRGQNVTFRCDPISEHNRLYWYRQTLGQGPEFLTYFQNEAQLEKSRLLSDRFSAERPKGSFSTLEIQRTEQGDSAMYLCASSWDRETQYFGPGTRLLVL.

The V and J genes are TRBV27 and TRBJ2-7; 10 bases match TRBD2. V lost 3 bases to trimming and J lost 4 bases; unmatched junction nucleotides: 0. CDR1 MNHEY and CDR2 SMNVEV come from the germline V gene (reference sequence). CDR3 length: 13 residues. The CDR3 DNA reads TGTGCCAGCAGTTTGACTAGCGGGTACGAGCAGTACTTC. Translation gives CASSLTSGYEQYF.

The chain couples TRBV6-5 to TRBJ2-7; maybe TRBD2 (5 bases). Trimming took off 0 bases at V and 6 bases at J, with 6 bases between the two ends. The germline V gene has CDR1 MNHEY and CDR2 SVGAGI. The CDR3 consists of 12 residues. The CDR3 region has the DNA TGTGCCAGCAGTTACTCCGGAGGCGAGCAGTACTTC. This translates into CASSYSGGEQYF.

The rearrangement joins TRBV5-4 to TRBJ2-7, with D possibly matching TRBD1 (6 bases). The germline gives CDR1 SGHNT, CDR2 YYREEE (reference sequence). The CDR3 contains 13 residues. The V gene lost 2 bases and the J gene lost 2 bases, with 8 bases spanning the gap. CDR3 sequence reads: CASSFWTAYEQYF. Written as DNA, the CDR3 is TGTGCCAGCAGCTTCTGGACAGCCTACGAGCAGTACTTC.

The rearrangement uses TRBV5-6 and TRBJ1-5, with D possibly matching TRBD1 (5 bases). This CDR3 contains 17 residues. CDR1 SGHDT and CDR2 YYEEEE come from the germline V gene. V gave up 5 bases and J gave up 0 bases, with 18 bases separating them. The CDR3 is CASSFKGPIYSNQPQHF. The CDR3 nucleotides read TGTGCCAGCAGTTTCAAGGGGCCCATATATAGCAATCAGCCCCAGCATTTT.

The CDR3 DNA reads as TGTGCCAGCAGTGACATTCGAGGGCGGGAGGGCCTCTCCTACGAGCAGTACTTC. This encodes CASSDIRGREGLSYEQYF. This chain connects TRBV2 to TRBJ2-7; TRBD2 agrees at 9 bases. Germline values: CDR1 SNHLY, CDR2 FYNNEI. CDR3 length: 18 amino acids. J gave up 0 bases and V 3 bases, and 12 bases lay outside the gene matches.

The sample holds a few counts of this clone. V and J are TRBV6-1 and TRBJ1-2; 8 nucleotides match TRBD1. The CDR3 extends over 15 amino acids. V lost 6 bases and J lost 2; bases outside the gene matches: 8. In germline, CDR1 is MNHNS, CDR2 SASEGT. CDR3 DNA sequence: TGTGCCAGCAGCCTCGAGGACAGGGCCAACTATGGCTACACCTTC. Residues: CASSLEDRANYGYTF.

The rearrangement joins TRBV10-3 to TRBJ1-3; D is ambiguous. Per the germline V gene, CDR1 is ENHRY and CDR2 is SYGVKD. Deletions cut 11 bases from V and 5 bases from J, with 10 bases between. The CDR3 runs to 11 residues. In DNA form, the CDR3 reads TGTGCCGCCTGGGCCCGAAACACCATATATTTT. This translates into CAAWARNTIYF.

The chain recombines TRBV4-1 with TRBJ1-4; 11 bases match TRBD1. This CDR3 comprises 18 residues. Germline V gene sequence: CDR1 MGHRA, CDR2 YSYEKL. V lost 2 bases to trimming and J lost 5 bases; unmatched junction nucleotides: 10. The CDR3 nucleotides are TGCGCCAGCAGCCAATGGGGACAGGGGGGATTTCCAAATGAAAAACTGTTTTTT. It encodes CASSQWGQGGFPNEKLFF.

The table lists this clone with a few counts. The chain carries TRBV7-9 and TRBJ2-3; maybe TRBD1 (5 bases). V shed 0 bases and J shed 7 bases, with 11 bases lying between them. Germline CDR1 reads SEHNR; CDR2 reads FQNEAQ (reference sequence). The CDR3 extends over 14 amino acids. The CDR3 nucleotides read TGTGCCAGCAGCTTAGCCGAGACAGCCCATACGCAGTATTTT. This sequence encodes CASSLAETAHTQYF.

This clone has a single count. V usage is TRBV7-9 and J usage is TRBJ2-3; 8 bases line up with TRBD2. The CDR3 sequence is 17 residues long. Germline trimming cut 1 base from V and 5 bases from J; bases unmatched to any gene: 11. CDR1 and CDR2 from the germline V gene are SEHNR and FQNEAQ (reference sequence). For the CDR3, the DNA is TGTGCCAGCAGCTTAGTCCTCCGGGGGGGCTTTCAAGATACGCAGTATTTT. Residues: CASSLVLRGGFQDTQYF.

The chain combines TRBV6-5 with TRBJ2-1, with D possibly TRBD1 on 5 matching bases. CDR3 length: 15 amino acids. Germline assignment: CDR1 MNHEY and CDR2 SVGAGI. Trimming stripped 4 bases from V and 1 base from J, with 11 bases between. CDR3 amino acids: CASSSQGPSYNEQFF. The DNA for the CDR3 is TGTGCCAGCAGTTCTCAGGGCCCATCCTACAATGAGCAGTTCTTC.

The count of this clone is one. V usage is TRBV5-1 and J usage is TRBJ1-2, with 9 bases lining up with TRBD1. CDR1 and CDR2 (germline): SGHRS, YFSETQ. The CDR3 is made up of 13 amino acids. V shed 6 bases and J 7 bases; nucleotides not matched to a gene: 7. CDR3 nucleotide sequence: TGCGCCAGCAAAAACGGGACAGGGTTTGGCTACACCTTC. It is translated as CASKNGTGFGYTF.

The V gene is TRBV27, the J gene TRBJ1-6; TRBD1 agrees at 8 bases. V trimming: 5 bases; J trimming: 4 bases; junction bases outside the gene matches: 10. Germline assignment: CDR1 MNHEY and CDR2 SMNVEV (reference sequence). The CDR3 contains 17 residues. CDR3 in DNA: TGTGCCAGCAGTCCACAATTGACAGGGGTATATAATTCACCCCTCCACTTT. As protein: CASSPQLTGVYNSPLHF.

The chain joins TRBV4-1 to TRBJ2-1, with TRBD2 identical over 12 bases. Germline CDR1 is MGHRA and CDR2 is YSYEKL. V lost 0 bases, J lost 8 bases, and 8 bases stayed unmatched. The CDR3 has 17 residues. The CDR3 DNA reads TGCGCCAGCAGCCAAGATCAGACTAGCGGGAGTAAAGATGAGCAGTTCTTC. It yields the protein CASSQDQTSGSKDEQFF.

This chain uses TRBV6-6 with TRBJ2-7, with unresolved D. This CDR3 region has 12 residues. Trimming removed 8 bases at V and 3 bases at J, with 11 bases between. Germline assignment: CDR1 MNHNY and CDR2 SVGAGI (reference sequence). CDR3 coding DNA: TGTGCCAGCTCTGAGCACCACTACGAGCAGTACTTC. Translating gives CASSEHHYEQYF.

The rearrangement joins TRBV4-1 to TRBJ2-2; 7 bases agree with TRBD1. V lost 4 bases and J lost 4; bases outside the gene matches: 0. The germline CDR1 and CDR2 sequences are MGHRA and YSYEKL. This CDR3 is 13 amino acids long. CDR3 nucleotide sequence: TGCGCCAGCAGCCGGGACAGCACCGGGGAGCTGTTTTTT. Residues: CASSRDSTGELFF.

The rearrangement joins TRBV5-1 to TRBJ2-1, with TRBD2 identical over 7 bases. The CDR3 extends over 16 amino acids. The V segment lost 1 base and the J segment 0 bases; nucleotides outside the gene matches: 4. CDR1 is SGHRS and CDR2 is YFSETQ in the germline V gene. This CDR3 is CASSLLGGVSYNEQFF. CDR3 bases: TGCGCCAGCAGCTTGTTGGGGGGGGTCTCCTACAATGAGCAGTTCTTC.

The chain carries TRBV15 and TRBJ1-5; D ambiguous. CDR1 and CDR2 from the germline V gene are LNHNV and YYDKDF (reference sequence). The CDR3 is 16 residues long. Trimming pared 1 base from V and 2 bases from J, leaving 12 bases between. CDR3 amino acids: CATSRGGNRGNQPQHF. The DNA for the CDR3 is TGTGCCACCAGCAGAGGAGGGAATAGGGGCAATCAGCCCCAGCATTTT. Full variable domain (missing parts from reference TRBV15 and TRBJ1-5): DAMVIQNPRYQVTQFGKPVTLSCSQTLNHNVMYWYQQKSSQAPKLLFHYYDKDFNNEADTPDNFQSRRPNTSFCFLDIRSPGLGDTAMYLCATSRGGNRGNQPQHFGDGTRLSIL.